Sequencing of this TCR beta chain was carried out in a study of molecular identifiers for immune sequencing clone quantification. It was from approximately 22,000 to 940,000 sorted cells, with 10%, 30% or 50% RNA, that naive CD8 libraries came. The germline CDR1 and CDR2 sequences are SGHDT and YYEEEE. V was trimmed by 0 bases and J by 2 bases, leaving 14 bases between them. The CDR3 is 16 residues long. A few counts support this clonotype. TCR libraries were built in bulk with a published protocol and specific TCR primers. One entry per CDR3 protein results from TCRdb running MiXCR on the PCR reads. The data hold under 600,000 distinct CDR3 sequences, with 20% to 25% observed a single time.

The chain is built from TRBV5-6 and TRBJ1-1; maybe TRBD1 (5 bases). The receptor was derived from a human donor in good health. Some libraries in this study had Jurkat cell RNA spiked in. The sequenced material came from naive CD8+ T cells from blood, with Jurkat cell RNA spiked in. Stated subset: FACS-sorted CD8+CD4-CCR7+CD45RA+ naive T cells. Here the CDR3 DNA reads TGTGCCAGCAGCTTGGACTTCGATCGGGACAACACTGAAGCTTTCTTT. Translating gives CASSLDFDRDNTEAFF.